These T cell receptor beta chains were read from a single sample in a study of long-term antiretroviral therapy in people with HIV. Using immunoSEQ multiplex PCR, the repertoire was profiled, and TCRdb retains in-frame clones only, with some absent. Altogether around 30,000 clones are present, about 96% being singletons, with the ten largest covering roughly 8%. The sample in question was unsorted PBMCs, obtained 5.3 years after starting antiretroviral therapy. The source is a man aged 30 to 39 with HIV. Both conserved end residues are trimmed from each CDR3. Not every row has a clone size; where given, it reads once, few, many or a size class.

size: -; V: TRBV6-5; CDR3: ASSSVTYEQY
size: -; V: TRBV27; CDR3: ASSHSNSNYGYT
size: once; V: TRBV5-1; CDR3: ASSPRTGHTGELF
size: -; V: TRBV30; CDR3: AWSQSGRSTDTQY
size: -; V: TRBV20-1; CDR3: SAGDAYEQY
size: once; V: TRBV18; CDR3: ASSPASGSSDTQY
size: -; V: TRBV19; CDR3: ASSIVSGGGRNIQY
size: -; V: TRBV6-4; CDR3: ASSVASGGPTDTQY
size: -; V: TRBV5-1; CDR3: ASSGWDRSSGANVLT
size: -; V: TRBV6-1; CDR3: ASLAEGLSFEKLF
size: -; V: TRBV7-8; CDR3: ASSLSWGELF
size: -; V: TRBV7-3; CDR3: ASSLEYSPDTQY
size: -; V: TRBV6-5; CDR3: ASSYANRGLDYGYT
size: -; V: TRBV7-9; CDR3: ASSLDTNYGYT
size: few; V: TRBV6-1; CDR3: ASSRGQGSNQPQH
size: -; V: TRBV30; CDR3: AWRKPTGRINEQF
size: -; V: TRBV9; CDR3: ASSVGTASYGYT
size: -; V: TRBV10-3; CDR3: AISGTANYGYT
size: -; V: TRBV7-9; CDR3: ASSLRGDSPLH
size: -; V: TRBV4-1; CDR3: ASSQGGSTEAF
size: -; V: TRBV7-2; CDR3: ASSPQIDTNTEAF
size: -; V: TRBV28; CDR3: ASSFGGFDEQY
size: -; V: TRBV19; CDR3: ASSIRTGLAGGPSYEQY
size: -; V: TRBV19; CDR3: ASRPGGTTGELF
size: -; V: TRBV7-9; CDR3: ASSLGPNNEQF
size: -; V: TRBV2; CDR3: ANRQEETQY
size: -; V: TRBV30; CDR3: AWSVGGSNEQY
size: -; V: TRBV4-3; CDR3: ASSQERRTTYNEQF
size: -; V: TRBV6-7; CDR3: ASTRTVNTGELF
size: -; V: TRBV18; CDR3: ASSPPGTTGNTIY
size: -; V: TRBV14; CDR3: ASSQRRGGQGAYEQY
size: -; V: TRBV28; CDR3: ASSLVETGPYYEQY
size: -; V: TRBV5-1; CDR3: ASSSSGLAVSYEQY
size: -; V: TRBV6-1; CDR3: ASSEARGYSNQPQH
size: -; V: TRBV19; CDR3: ASSIDLGEAGGPADTQY
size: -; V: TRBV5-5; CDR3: ASSFYTGLAYEQY
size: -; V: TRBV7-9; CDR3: ASSEDGHYEQY
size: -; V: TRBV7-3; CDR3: ASSPPLTGRAYNEQF
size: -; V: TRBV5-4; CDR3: ASSRDGSSYEQY
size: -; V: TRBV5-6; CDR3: ASSGTAATLH
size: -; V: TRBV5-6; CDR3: ASSLGSTSFDTQY
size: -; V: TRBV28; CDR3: ASSPLMGQGARMY
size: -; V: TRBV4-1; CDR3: ASSHPQTGRNEQF
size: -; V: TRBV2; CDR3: ASKGEPYEQY
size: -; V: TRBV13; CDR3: ASSLGGTASYEQY
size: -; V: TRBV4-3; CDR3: ASSLQGRGNIQY
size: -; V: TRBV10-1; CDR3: ASSRNDRSSGNTIY
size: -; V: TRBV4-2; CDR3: ASSLQAGGFNEKLF
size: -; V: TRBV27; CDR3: ASSFASGRTDTQY
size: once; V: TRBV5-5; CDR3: ASSSKGRVGAWNEQF
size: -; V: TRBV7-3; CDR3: ASSLAAGEQF
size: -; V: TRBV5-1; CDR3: ASSFTSGTFYEQY
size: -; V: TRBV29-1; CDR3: SVVGNYNEQF
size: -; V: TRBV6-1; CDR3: ASSAPESSGNTIY
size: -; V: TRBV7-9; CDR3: ASRSDSYEQY
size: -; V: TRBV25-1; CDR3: ASCPRDTYYGYT
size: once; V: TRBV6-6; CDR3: ASSSSSYNEQF